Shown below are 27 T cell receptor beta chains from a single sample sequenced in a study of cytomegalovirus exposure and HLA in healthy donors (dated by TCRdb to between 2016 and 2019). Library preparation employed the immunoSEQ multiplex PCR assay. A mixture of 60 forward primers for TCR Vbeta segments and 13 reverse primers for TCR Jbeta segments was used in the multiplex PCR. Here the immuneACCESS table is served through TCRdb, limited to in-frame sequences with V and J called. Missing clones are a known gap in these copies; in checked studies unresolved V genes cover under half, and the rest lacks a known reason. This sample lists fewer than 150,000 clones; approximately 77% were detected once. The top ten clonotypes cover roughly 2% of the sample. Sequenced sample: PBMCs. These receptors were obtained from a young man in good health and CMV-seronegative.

This CDR3 reads CASSYDRGGYTF. As DNA, the CDR3 is TGTGCCAGCAGCTACGACAGGGGTGGCTACACCTTC. This rearrangement joins TRBV7-2 to TRBJ1-2, with 8 bases matching TRBD1. Germline assignment: CDR1 SGHTA and CDR2 FQGNSA. The trim removed 4 bases at V and 7 bases at J, leaving 2 bases unmatched. The CDR3 is made up of 12 amino acids.

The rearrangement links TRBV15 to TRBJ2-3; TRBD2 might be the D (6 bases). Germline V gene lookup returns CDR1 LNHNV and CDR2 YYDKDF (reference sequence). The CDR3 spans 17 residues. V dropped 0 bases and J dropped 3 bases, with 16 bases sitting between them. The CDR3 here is CATSRERETRRTDTQYF. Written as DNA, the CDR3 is TGTGCCACCAGCAGAGAACGGGAGACGAGGAGGACAGATACGCAGTATTTT.

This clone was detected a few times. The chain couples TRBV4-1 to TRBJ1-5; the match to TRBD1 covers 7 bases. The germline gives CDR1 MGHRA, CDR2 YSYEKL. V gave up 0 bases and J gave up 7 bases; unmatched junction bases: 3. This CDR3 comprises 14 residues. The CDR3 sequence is CASSQDSRGQPQHF. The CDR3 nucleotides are TGCGCCAGCAGCCAAGATTCCAGGGGGCAGCCCCAGCATTTT.

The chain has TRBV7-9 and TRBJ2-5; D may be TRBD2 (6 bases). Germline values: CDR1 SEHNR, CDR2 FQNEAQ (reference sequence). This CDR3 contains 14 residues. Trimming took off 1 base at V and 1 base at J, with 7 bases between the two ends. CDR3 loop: CASSLDGGQETQYF. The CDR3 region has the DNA TGTGCCAGCAGCTTAGACGGGGGCCAAGAGACCCAGTACTTC.

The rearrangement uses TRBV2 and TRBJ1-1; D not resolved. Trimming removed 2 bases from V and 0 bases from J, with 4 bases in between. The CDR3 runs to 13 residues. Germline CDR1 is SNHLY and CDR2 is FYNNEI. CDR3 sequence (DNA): TGTGCCAGCAGTGAACCCATGAACACTGAAGCTTTCTTT. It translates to CASSEPMNTEAFF. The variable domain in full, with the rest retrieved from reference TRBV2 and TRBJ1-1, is EPEVTQTPSHQVTQMGQEVILRCVPISNHLYFYWYRQILGQKVEFLVSFYNNEISEKSEIFDDQFSVERPDGSNFTLKIRSTKLEDSAMYFCASSEPMNTEAFFGQGTRLTVV.

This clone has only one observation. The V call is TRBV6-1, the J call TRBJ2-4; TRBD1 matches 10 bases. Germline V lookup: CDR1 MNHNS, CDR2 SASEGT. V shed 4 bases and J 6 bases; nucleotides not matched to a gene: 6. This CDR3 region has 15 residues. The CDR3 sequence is CASSVGTGEGNIQYF. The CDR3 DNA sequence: TGTGCCAGCAGTGTAGGGACAGGGGAGGGAAACATTCAGTACTTC.

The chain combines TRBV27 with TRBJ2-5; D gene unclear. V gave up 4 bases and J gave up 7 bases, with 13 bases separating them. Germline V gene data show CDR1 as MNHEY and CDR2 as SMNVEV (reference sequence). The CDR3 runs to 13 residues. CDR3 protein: CASSSLPTGTQYF. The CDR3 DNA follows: TGTGCCAGCAGTTCCCTACCGACGGGGACCCAGTACTTC.

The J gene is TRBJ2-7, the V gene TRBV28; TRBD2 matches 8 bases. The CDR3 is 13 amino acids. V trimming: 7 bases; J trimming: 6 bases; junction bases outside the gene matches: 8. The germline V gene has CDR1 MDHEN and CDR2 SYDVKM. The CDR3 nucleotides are TGTGCCAGCATCCCTAACGGGAGGGGCGAGCAGTACTTC. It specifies CASIPNGRGEQYF.

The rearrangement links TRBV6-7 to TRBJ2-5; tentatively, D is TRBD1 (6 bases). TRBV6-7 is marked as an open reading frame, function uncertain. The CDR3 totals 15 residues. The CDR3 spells CDQRGWELHKETQYF. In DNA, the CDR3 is TGTGACCAAAGGGGGTGGGAACTTCACAAAGAGACCCAGTACTTC.

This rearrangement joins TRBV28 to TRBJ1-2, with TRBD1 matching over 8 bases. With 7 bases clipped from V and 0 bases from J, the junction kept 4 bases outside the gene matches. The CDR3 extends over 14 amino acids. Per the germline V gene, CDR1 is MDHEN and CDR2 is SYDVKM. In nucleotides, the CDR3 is TGTGCCAGCATTCCAGGGGGCGCTAACTATGGCTACACCTTC. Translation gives CASIPGGANYGYTF.

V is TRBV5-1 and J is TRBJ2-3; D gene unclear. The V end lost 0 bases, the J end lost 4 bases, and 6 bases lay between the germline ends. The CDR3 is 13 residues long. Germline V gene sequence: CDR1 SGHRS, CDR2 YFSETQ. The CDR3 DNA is TGCGCCAGCAGCTTGGACTATCCAGATACGCAGTATTTT. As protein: CASSLDYPDTQYF.

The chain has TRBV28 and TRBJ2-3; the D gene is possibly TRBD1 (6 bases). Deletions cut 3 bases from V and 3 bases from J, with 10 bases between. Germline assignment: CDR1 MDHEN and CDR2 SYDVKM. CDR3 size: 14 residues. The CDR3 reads CASSFIGQTDTQYF. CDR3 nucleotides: TGTGCCAGCAGTTTTATTGGACAGACAGATACGCAGTATTTT.

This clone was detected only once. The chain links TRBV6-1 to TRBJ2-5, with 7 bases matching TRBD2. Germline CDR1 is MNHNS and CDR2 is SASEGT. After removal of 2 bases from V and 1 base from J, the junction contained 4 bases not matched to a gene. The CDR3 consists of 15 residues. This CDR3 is CASSERPSGQETQYF. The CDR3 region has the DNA TGTGCCAGCAGTGAACGTCCTAGCGGCCAAGAGACCCAGTACTTC.

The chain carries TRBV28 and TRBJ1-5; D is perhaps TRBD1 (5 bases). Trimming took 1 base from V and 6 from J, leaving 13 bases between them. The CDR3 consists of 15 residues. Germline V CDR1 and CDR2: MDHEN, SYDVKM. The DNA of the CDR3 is TGTGCCAGCAGTTTATTTTTCGGCAGGGCTCAGCCCCAGCATTTT. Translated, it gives CASSLFFGRAQPQHF.

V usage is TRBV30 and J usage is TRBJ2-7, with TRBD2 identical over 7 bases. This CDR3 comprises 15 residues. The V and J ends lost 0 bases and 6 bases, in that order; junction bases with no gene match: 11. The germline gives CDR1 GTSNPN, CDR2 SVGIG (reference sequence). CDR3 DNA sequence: TGTGCCTGGAGTGTAATGGGCGGGGGACCTTTCGAGCAGTACTTC. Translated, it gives CAWSVMGGGPFEQYF.

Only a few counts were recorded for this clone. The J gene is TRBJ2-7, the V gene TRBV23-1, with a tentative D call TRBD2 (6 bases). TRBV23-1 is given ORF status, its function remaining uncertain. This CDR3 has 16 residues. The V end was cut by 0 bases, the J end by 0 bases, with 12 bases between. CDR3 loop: CASSQSICGDSYEQYF. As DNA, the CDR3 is TGCGCCAGCAGTCAATCTATCTGCGGGGACTCCTACGAGCAGTACTTC.

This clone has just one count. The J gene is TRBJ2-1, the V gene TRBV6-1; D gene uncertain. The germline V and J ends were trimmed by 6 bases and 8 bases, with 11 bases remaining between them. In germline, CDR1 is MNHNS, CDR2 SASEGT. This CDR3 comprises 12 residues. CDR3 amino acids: CASRASGDEQFF. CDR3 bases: TGTGCCAGCAGAGCCTCCGGAGATGAGCAGTTCTTC.

The CDR3 loop is CASSMGSNGRWFF. The CDR3 DNA follows: TGTGCCAGTAGTATGGGTTCCAACGGGAGGTGGTTCTTC. The gene calls are TRBV19 and TRBJ2-1, with TRBD2 matching over 7 bases. V was clipped by 3 bases and J by 15 bases; unmatched bases: 11. The CDR3 loop spans 13 amino acids. The germline V gene has CDR1 LNHDA and CDR2 SQIVND (reference sequence).

The CDR3 loop is CASSVDSSYGYTF. The CDR3 DNA reads TGTGCCAGCAGTGTCGACAGCAGCTATGGCTACACCTTC. The rearrangement joins TRBV6-1 to TRBJ1-2, with D possibly being TRBD1 (5 bases). This CDR3 comprises 13 residues. Per the germline V gene, CDR1 is MNHNS and CDR2 is SASEGT. V gave up 4 bases and J gave up 4 bases, with 10 bases separating them.

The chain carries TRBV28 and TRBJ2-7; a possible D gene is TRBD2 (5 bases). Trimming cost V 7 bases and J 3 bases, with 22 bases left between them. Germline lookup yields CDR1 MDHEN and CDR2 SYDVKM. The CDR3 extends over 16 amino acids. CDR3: CASTQSGEREGYEQYF. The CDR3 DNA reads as TGTGCCAGCACACAATCTGGTGAGAGGGAAGGCTACGAGCAGTACTTC.

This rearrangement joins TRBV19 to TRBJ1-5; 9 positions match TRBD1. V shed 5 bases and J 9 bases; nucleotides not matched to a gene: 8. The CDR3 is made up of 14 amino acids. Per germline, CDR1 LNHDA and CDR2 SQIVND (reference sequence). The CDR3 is CASSPSTGGRPQHF. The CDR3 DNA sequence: TGTGCCAGTAGTCCATCGACAGGGGGGCGGCCCCAGCATTTT.

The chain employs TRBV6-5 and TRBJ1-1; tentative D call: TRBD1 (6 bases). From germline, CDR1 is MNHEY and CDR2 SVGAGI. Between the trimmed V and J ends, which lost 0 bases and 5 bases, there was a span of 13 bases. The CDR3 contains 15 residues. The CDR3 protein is CASSYSGRGETEAFF. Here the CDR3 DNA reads TGTGCCAGCAGTTACTCGGGCAGGGGAGAAACTGAAGCTTTCTTT.

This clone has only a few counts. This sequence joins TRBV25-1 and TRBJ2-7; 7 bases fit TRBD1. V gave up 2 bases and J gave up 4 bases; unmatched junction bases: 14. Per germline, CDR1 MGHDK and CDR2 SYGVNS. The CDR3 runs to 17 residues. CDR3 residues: CASSEPNAAGGRYEQYF. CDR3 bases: TGTGCCAGCAGTGAACCGAACGCGGCAGGGGGTAGGTACGAGCAGTACTTC.

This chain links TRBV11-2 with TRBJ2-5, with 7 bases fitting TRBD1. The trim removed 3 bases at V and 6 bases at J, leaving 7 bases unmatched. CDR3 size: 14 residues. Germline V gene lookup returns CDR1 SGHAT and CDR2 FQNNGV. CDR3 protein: CASSFLTGSKTQYF. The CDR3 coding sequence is TGTGCCAGCAGCTTCCTGACAGGGAGTAAGACCCAGTACTTC.

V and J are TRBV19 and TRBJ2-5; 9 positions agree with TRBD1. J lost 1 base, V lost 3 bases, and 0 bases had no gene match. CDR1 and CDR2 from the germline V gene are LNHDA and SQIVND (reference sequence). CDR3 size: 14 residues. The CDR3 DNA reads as TGTGCCAGTAGTATGACAGGGGGCCAAGAGACCCAGTACTTC. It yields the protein CASSMTGGQETQYF.

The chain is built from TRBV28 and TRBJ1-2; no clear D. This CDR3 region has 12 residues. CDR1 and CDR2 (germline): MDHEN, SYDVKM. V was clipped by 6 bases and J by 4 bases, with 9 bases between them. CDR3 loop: CASSNSPYGYTF. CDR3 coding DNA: TGTGCCAGCAGCAACAGCCCCTATGGCTACACCTTC.

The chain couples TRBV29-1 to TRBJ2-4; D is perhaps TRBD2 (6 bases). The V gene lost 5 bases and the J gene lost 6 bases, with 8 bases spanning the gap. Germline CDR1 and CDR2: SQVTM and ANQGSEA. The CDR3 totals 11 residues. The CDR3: CSVRDLNIQYF. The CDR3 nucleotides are TGCAGCGTTCGGGACTTAAACATTCAGTACTTC.